Reported below is one T cell receptor beta chain. Its antigen remains unknown. The data derive from a study of blood T cells in healthy people across ages. Study results and caveats: Significant beta diversity loss was already apparent by age roughly 43, declining roughly linearly. Unsorted PBMCs prevented conclusive naive versus antigen-experienced comparison.

A sample-barcoded 5' primer and a J-beta primer mix were used in a second PCR of roughly 7 to 11 cycles. Each cDNA molecule was tagged by a template-switch adaptor with 12 random nucleotides. TCRdb reprocessed the 5' RACE reads with MiXCR, giving one entry per CDR3 protein. This sample has 1.5 million to 2 million distinct CDR3 sequences, with 35% to 50% found just once. At least 6.5 million PBMCs were isolated per sample. V dropped 6 bases and J dropped 3 bases, with 12 bases sitting between them. Germline lookup yields CDR1 MNHEY and CDR2 SVGAGI. This CDR3 region has 13 residues. This sequence joins TRBV6-5 and TRBJ2-7, with D unresolved. Material: blood. This TCR was recovered from a human donor in good health. Written as DNA, the CDR3 is TGTGCCAGCAGCCCCACGGACCTCTACGAGCAGTACTTC. Its translation: CASSPTDLYEQYF.